This T cell receptor beta chain was sequenced during a study of T cell repertoires in cytomegalovirus infection. Study as a whole: CMV infection together with matching HLA type was indicated by public TCR beta signatures.

Trimming at V came to 4 bases and at J to 7 bases, leaving 6 bases not matched to a gene. Germline V gene data show CDR1 as MGHRA and CDR2 as YSYEKL. The CDR3 contains 14 residues. In TCRdb, the reads were re-called with MiXCR into one record per CDR3 protein. The data show 28,000 or so distinct CDR3 sequences, around 19% seen once. Points on this clonotype: Its specificity is not known.

The TCR was taken from a human donor in good health (CMV status not recorded). Some clones in this sample may be carry-over from other donors' samples. The chain couples TRBV4-1 to TRBJ2-1; 8 positions match TRBD2. Here the sequenced sample was CD8+ T cells from cultured PBMCs, taken from culture after CMV antigen stimulation. The CDR3 DNA reads TGCGCCAGCAGCCGGCGGGAGGAGGAAAATGAGCAGTTCTTC. Encoded protein: CASSRREEENEQFF.